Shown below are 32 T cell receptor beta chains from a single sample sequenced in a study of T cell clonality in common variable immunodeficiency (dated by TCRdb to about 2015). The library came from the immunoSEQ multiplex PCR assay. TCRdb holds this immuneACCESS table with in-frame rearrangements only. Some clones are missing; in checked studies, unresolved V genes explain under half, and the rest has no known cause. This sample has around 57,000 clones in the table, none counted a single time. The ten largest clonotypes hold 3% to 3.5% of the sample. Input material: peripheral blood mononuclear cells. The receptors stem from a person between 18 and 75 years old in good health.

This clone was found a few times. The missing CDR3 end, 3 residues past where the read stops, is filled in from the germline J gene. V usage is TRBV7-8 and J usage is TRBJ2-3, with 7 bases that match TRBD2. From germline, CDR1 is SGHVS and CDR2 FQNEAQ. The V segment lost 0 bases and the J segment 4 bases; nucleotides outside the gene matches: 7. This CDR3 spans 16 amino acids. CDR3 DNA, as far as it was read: TGTGCCAGCAGCTTAGCTGGCGGGAGCAGCGCAGATACG. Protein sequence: CASSLAGGSSADT. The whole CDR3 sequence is CASSLAGGSSADTQYF.

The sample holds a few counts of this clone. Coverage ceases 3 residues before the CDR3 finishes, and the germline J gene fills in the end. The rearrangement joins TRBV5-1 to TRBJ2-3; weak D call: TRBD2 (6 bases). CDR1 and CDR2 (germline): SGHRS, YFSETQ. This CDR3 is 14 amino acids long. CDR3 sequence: CASSPRDSQETQYF. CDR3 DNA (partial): TGCGCCAGCAGCCCCCGGGACTCACAAGAGACG.

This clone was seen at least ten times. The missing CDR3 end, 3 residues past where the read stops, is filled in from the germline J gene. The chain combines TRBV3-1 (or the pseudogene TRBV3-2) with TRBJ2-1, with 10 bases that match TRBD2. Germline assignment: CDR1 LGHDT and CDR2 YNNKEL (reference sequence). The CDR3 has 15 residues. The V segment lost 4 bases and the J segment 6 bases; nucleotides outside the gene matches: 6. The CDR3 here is CASSPASGGSNEQFF. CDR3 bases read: TGTGCCAGCAGCCCCGCTAGCGGGGGAAGCAATGAG.

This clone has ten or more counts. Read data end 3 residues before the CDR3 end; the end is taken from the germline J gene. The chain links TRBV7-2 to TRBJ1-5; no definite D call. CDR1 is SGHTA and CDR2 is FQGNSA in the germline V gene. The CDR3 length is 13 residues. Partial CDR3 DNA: TGTGCCAGCAGCTTTACGGGTTTGGAACCC. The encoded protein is CASSFTGLEP. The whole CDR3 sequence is CASSFTGLEPQHF. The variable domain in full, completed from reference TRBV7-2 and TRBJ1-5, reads GAGVSQSPSNKVTEKGKDVELRCDPISGHTALYWYRQSLGQGLEFLIYFQGNSAPDKSGLPSDRFSAERTGGSVSTLTIQRTQQEDSAVYLCASSFTGLEPQHFGDGTRLSIL.

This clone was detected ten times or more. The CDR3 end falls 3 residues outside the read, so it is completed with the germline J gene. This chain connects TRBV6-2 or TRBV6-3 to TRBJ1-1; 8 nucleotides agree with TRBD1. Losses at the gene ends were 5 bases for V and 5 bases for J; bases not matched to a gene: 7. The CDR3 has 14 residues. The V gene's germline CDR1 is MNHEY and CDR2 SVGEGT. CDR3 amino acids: CASSHPDRGTEAFF. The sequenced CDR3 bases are TGTGCCAGCAGTCACCCCGACAGGGGAACTGAA.

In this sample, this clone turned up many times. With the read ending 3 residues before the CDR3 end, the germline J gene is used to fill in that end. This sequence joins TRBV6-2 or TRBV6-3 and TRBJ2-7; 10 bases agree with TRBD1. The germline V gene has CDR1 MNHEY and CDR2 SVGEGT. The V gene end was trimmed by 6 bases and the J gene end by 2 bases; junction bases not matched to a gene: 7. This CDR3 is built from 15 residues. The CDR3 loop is CASSEEGTGAYEQYF. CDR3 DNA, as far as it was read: TGTGCCAGCAGCGAAGAGGGGACAGGGGCCTACGAG.

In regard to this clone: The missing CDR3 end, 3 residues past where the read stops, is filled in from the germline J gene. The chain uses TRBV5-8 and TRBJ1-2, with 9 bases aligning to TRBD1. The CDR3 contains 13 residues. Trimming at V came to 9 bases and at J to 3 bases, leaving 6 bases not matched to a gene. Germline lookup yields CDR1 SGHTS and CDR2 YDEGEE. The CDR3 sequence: CANKTGGYYGYTF. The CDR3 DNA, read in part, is TGTGCCAACAAGACAGGGGGTTACTATGGC.

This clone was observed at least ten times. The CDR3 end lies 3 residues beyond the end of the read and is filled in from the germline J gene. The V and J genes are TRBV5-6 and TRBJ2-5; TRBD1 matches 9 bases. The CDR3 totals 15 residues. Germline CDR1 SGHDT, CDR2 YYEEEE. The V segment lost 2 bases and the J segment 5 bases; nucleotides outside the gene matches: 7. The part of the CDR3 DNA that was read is TGTGCCAGCAGCTTCGGACAGGGGAGTACGGAGACC. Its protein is CASSFGQGSTET. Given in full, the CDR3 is CASSFGQGSTETQYF.

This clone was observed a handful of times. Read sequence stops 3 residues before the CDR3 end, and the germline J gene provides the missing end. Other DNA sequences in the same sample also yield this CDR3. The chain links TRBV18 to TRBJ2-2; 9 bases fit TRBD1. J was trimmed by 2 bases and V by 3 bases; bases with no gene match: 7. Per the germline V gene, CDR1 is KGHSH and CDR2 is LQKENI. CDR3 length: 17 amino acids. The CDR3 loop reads CASSPTGTGSNTGELFF. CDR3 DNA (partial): TGTGCCAGCTCACCTACCGGGACAGGGAGTAACACCGGGGAG.

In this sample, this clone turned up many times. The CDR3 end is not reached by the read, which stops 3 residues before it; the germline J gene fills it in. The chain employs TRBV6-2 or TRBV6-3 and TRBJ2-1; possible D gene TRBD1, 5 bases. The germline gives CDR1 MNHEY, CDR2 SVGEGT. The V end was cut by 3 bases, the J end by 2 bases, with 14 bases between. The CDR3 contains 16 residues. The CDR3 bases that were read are TGTGCCAGCAGTTATGGGGCCACTTATACCTACAATGAG. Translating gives CASSYGATYTYNE. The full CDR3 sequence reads CASSYGATYTYNEQFF.

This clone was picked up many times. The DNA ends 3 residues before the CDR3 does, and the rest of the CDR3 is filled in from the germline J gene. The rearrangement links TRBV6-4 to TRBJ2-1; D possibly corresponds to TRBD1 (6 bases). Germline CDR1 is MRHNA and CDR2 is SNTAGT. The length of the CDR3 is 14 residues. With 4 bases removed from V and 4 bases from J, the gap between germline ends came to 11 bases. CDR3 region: CASSASTGYNEQFF. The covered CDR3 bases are TGTGCCAGCAGTGCTTCGACAGGATACAATGAG.

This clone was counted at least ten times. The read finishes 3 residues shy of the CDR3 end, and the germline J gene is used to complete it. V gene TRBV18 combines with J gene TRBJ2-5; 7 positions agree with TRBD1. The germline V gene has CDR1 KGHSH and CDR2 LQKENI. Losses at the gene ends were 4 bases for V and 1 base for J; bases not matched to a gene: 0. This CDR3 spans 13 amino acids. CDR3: CASSRDSQETQYF. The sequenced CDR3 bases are TGTGCCAGCTCACGGGACAGCCAAGAGACC.

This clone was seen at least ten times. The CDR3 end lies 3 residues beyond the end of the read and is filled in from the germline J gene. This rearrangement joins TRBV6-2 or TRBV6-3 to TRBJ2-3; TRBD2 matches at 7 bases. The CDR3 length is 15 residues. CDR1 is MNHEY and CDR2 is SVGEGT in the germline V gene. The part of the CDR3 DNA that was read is TGTGCCAGCAGTTGGGGGGAGCGGGATAAGGAGACG. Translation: CASSWGERDKET. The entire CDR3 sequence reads CASSWGERDKETQYF.

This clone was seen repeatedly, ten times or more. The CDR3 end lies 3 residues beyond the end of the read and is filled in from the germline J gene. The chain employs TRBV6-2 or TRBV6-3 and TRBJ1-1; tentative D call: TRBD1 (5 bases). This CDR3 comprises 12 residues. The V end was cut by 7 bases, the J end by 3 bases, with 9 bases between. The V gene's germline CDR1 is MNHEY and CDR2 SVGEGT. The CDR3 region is CASNWGYTEAFF. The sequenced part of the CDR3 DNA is TGTGCCAGCAATTGGGGCTACACTGAA.

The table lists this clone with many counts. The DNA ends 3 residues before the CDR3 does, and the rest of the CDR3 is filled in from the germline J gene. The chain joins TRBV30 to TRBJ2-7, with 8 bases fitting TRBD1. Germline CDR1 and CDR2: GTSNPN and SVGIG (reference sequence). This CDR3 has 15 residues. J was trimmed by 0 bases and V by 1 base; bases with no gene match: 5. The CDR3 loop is CAWSEGQASSYEQYF. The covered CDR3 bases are TGTGCCTGGAGTGAGGGACAGGCGAGCTCCTACGAG.

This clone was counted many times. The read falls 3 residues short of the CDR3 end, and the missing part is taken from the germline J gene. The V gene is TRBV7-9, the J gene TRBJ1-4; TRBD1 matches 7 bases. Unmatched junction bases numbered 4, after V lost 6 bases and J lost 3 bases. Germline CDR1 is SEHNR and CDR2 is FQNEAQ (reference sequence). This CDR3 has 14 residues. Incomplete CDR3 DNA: TGTGCCAGCAGAAGACAGGGTGCTAATGAAAAA. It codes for CASRRQGANEK. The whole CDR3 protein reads CASRRQGANEKLFF.

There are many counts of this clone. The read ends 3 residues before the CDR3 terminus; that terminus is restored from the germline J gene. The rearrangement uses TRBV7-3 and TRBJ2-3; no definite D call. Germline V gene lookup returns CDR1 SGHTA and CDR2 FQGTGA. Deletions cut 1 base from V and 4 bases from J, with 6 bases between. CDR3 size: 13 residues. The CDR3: CASSLIIADTQYF. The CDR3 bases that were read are TGTGCCAGCAGCTTAATTATTGCAGATACG. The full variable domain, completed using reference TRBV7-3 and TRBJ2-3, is GAGVSQTPSNKVTEKGKYVELRCDPISGHTALYWYRQSLGQGPEFLIYFQGTGAADDSGLPNDRFFAVRPEGSVSTLKIQRTERGDSAVYLCASSLIIADTQYFGPGTRLTVL.

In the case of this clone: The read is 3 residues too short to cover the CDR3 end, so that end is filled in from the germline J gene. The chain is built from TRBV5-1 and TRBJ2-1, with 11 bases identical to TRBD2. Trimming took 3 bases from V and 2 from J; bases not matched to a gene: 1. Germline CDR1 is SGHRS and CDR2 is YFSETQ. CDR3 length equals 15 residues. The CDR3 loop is CASSYSGRAYNEQFF. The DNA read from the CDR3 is TGCGCCAGCAGCTATAGCGGGAGGGCCTACAATGAG.

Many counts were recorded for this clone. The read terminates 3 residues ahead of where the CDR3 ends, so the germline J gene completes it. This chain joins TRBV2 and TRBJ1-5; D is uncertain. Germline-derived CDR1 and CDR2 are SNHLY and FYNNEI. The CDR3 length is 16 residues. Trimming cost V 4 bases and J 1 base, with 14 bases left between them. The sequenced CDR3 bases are TGTGCCAGCAGTGGGATGGGCAGTCGGAGCAATCAGCCC. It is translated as CASSGMGSRSNQP. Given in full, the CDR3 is CASSGMGSRSNQPQHF.

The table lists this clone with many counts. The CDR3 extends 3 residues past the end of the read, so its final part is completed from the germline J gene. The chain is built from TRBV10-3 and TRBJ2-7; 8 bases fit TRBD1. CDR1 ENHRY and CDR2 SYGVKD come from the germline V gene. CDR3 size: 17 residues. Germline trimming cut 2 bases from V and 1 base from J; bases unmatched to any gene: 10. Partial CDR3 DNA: TGTGCCATCAGTGAGGGGACAGGAGCCAGCCCATCCTACGAG. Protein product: CAISEGTGASPSYE. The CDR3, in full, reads CAISEGTGASPSYEQYF.

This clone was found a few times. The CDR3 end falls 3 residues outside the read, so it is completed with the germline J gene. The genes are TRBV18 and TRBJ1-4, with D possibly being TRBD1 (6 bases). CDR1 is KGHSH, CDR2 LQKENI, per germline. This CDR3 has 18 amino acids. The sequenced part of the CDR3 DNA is TGTGCCAGCTCACTGACTAGCGGGAGCTCCTCAGGGGCCAACGTA. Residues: CASSLTSGSSSGANV. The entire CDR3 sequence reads CASSLTSGSSSGANVLFF.

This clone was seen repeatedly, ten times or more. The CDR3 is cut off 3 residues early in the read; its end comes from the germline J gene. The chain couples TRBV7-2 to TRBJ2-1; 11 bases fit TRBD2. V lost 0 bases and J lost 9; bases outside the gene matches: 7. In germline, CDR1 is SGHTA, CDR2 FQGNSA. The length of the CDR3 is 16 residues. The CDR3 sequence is CASSLALAGGLGEQFF. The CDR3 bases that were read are TGTGCCAGCAGCTTAGCCCTAGCGGGAGGATTGGGTGAG.

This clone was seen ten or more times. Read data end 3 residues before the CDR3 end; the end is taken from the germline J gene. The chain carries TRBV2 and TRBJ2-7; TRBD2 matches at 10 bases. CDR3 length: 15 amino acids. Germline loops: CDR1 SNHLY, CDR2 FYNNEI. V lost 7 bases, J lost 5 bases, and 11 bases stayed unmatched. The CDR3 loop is CASISRASGSNEQYF. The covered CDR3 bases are TGTGCCAGCATCAGCAGGGCTAGCGGGAGTAACGAG. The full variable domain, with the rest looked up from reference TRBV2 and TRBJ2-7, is EPEVTQTPSHQVTQMGQEVILRCVPISNHLYFYWYRQILGQKVEFLVSFYNNEISEKSEIFDDQFSVERPDGSNFTLKIRSTKLEDSAMYFCASISRASGSNEQYFGPGTRLTVT.

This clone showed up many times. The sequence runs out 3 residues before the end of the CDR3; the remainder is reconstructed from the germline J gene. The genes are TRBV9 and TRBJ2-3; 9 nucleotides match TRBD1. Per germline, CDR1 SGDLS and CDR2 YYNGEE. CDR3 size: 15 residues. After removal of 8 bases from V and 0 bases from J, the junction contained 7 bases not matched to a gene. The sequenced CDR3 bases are TGTGCCAGTTCGTTTGGGACAGGGAGCACAGATACG. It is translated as CASSFGTGSTDT. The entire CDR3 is CASSFGTGSTDTQYF.

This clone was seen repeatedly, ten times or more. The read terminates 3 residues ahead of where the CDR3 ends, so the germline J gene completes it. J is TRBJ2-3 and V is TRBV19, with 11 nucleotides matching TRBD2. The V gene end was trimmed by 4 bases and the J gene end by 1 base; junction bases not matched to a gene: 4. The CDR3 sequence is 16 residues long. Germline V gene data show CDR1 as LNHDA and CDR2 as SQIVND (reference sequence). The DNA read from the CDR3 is TGTGCCAGTAGTACCCCGGGACTAGCGGGCACAGATACG. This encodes CASSTPGLAGTDT. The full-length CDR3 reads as CASSTPGLAGTDTQYF.

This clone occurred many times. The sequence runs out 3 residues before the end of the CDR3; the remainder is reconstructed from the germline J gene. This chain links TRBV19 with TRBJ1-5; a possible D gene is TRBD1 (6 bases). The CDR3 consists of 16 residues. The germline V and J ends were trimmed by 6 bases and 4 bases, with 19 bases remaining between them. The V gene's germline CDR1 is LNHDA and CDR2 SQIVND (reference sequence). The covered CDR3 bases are TGTGCCAGTAGAAGTCAGGGGCCGGGTGTGAATCAGCCC. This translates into CASRSQGPGVNQP. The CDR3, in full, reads CASRSQGPGVNQPQHF.

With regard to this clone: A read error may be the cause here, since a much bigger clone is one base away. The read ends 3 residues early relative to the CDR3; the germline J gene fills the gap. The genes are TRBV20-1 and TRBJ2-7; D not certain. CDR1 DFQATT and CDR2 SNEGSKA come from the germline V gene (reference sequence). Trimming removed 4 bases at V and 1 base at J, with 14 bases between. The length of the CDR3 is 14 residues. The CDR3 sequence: CSAKDSRVSYEQYF. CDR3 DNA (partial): TGCAGTGCTAAAGATTCTCGGGTTTCCTACGAG.

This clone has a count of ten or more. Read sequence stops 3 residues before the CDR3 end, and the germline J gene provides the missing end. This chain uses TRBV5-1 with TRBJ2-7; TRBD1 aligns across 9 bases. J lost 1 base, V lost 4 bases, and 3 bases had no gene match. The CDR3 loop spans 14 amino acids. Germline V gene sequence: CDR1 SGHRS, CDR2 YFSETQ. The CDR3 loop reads CASSDGTGSYEQYF. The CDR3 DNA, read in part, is TGCGCCAGCAGCGACGGGACAGGGTCCTACGAG.

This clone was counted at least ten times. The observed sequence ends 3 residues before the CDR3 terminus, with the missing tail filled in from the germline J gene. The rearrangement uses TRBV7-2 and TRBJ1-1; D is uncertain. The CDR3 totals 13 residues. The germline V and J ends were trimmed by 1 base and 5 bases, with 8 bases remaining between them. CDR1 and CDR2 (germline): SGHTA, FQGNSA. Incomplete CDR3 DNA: TGTGCCAGCAGCTTAGGTAGGGTGACTGAA. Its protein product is CASSLGRVTE. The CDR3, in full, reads CASSLGRVTEAFF. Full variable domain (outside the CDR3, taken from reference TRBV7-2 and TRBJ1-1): GAGVSQSPSNKVTEKGKDVELRCDPISGHTALYWYRQSLGQGLEFLIYFQGNSAPDKSGLPSDRFSAERTGGSVSTLTIQRTQQEDSAVYLCASSLGRVTEAFFGQGTRLTVV.

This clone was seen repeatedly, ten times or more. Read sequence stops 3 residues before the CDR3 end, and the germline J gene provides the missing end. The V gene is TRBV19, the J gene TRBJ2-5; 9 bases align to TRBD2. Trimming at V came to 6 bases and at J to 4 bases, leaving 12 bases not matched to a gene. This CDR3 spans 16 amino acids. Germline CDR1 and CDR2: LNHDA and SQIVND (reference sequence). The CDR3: CASSLIAGVLGETQYF. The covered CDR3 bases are TGTGCCAGTAGCCTAATAGCGGGAGTACTAGGAGAGACC.

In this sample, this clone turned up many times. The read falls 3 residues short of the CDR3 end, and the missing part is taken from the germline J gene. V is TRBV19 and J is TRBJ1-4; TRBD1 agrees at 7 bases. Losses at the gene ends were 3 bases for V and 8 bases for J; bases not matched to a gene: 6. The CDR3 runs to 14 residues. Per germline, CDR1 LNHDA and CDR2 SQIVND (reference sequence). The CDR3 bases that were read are TGTGCCAGTAGTATTCTGGACAGGCGGGAAAAA. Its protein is CASSILDRREK. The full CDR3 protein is CASSILDRREKLFF.

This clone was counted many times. The CDR3 here is CSAAGTEFSNQPQHF. The CDR3 bases that were read are TGCAGTGCCGCCGGGACAGAGTTTAGCAATCAGCCC. This rearrangement joins TRBV20-1 to TRBJ1-5; 7 bases line up with TRBD1. The read ends 3 residues shy of where the CDR3 ends; the end is completed using the germline J gene. Germline V CDR1 and CDR2: DFQATT, SNEGSKA (reference sequence). The V segment lost 6 bases and the J segment 0 bases; nucleotides outside the gene matches: 8. The CDR3 has 15 residues.